This paragraph reports one T cell receptor beta chain. The antigen it binds to is not known. No much larger clone is present one base from it, and per-base qualities are unavailable. CDR1 MDHEN and CDR2 SYDVKM are derived from the germline V gene. The CDR3 spans 14 residues, from the cysteine through the phenylalanine. Of the read, only the CDR3 DNA is kept; its 42 bases are in frame from base 1. The V and J ends are trimmed by 7 bases and 2 bases, leaving 15 bases between them. The donors belonged to the validation cohort of approximately 130 subjects, which was separate from the approximately 680-subject first cohort. The data stem from a study of cytomegalovirus exposure and HLA in healthy donors (dated by TCRdb to between 2016 and 2019). Background on the whole study: The 670 or so repertoires of the first cohort and the 120 or so validation repertoires were produced on the same platform, according to a later analysis. The study aimed to test whether cataloging public T cell receptors could reveal signatures of past pathogen exposure. Besides the first cohort of approximately 670 subjects, a separate validation cohort made up of about 120 different subjects was used. To predict cytomegalovirus infection status, the study combined high-throughput TCR immunosequencing, statistical association of individual TCRs with disease status, and machine learning.

Library generation was performed with the immunoSEQ multiplex PCR assay. As for how the authors treated the data: A statistical classification framework was built for diagnosing cytomegalovirus status from the catalog of TCR beta chain sequences. TCRdb limited this immuneACCESS table to in-frame rearrangements with V and J called. A share of clones is missing; checked studies link under half to unresolved V genes, and the rest is unexplained. V, J and clone size reflect that table, while D and trimming were determined from the DNA. Recorded for this sample are approximately 220,000 clones; more than 75% of them occurred a single time. Clones ranked in the top ten supply around 2.6% of the sample. General findings and caveats noted by the study authors: A few of the identified cytomegalovirus-associated TCR beta chains were confirmed in vitro to be specific for cytomegalovirus antigens. The authors suggested that the approach could potentially be extended to other disease states and immunological phenotypes. Most TCR sequences were observed very rarely across donors, whereas some public TCRs were present in many individuals. A later analysis lacked HLA typing for the validation cohort, so it scored co-occurrence in that cohort across all 110 or so repertoires. A later analysis found that TCRs clustered in the first cohort also tended to co-occur in the roughly 120 validation repertoires, with more than 90% of cluster scores above 0. The classifier was reported to diagnose cytomegalovirus status with high specificity and sensitivity in both the original cohort and the validation cohort. The study listed 150 to 200 TCR beta chains as associated with cytomegalovirus.

This receptor was identified in a man aged 18 to 29 in good health and CMV-seronegative. Source material: PBMCs. The V gene is TRBV28 and the J gene is TRBJ2-7, with the D gene not confidently named. The nucleotide sequence is TGTGCCAGCAACCCGGCAGGCCGAACCTACGAGCAGTACTTC. This is translated as CASNPAGRTYEQYF.